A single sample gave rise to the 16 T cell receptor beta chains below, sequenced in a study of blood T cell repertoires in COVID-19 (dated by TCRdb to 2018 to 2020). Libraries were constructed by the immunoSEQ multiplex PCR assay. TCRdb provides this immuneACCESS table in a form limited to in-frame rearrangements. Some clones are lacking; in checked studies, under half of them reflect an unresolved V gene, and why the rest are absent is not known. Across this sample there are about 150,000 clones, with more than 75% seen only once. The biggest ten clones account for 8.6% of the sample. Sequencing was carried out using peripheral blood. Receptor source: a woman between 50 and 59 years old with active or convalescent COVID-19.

CDR3 amino acids: CASSLVSGGAYNEQFF. The CDR3 nucleotides read TGTGCCAGCAGCTTAGTTAGCGGGGGGGCTTACAATGAGCAGTTCTTC. This chain joins TRBV11-3 and TRBJ2-1; 11 positions match TRBD2. The germline V gene encodes CDR1 SGHNT and CDR2 YENEEA. The ends lost 1 base at V and 4 bases at J; junction bases unmatched: 3. The CDR3 is 16 residues long.

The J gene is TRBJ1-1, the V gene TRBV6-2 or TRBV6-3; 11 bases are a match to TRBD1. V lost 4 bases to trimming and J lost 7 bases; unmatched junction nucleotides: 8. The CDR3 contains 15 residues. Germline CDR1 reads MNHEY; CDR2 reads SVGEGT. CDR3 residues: CASSSPGQGAGEAFF. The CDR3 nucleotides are TGTGCCAGCAGTTCCCCCGGACAGGGGGCTGGTGAAGCTTTCTTT.

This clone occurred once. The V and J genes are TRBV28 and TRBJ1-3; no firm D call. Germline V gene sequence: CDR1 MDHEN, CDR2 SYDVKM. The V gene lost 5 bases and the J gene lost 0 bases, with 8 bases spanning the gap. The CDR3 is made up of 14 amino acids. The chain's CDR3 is CASSNRYSGNTIYF. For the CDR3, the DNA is TGTGCCAGCAGTAACAGATACTCTGGAAACACCATATATTTT.

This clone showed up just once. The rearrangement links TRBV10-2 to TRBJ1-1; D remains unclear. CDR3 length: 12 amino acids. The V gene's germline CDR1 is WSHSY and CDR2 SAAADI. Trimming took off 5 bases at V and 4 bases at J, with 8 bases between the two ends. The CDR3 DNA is TGCGCCAGCAGTTACCGGGTCACTGAAGCTTTCTTT. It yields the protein CASSYRVTEAFF.

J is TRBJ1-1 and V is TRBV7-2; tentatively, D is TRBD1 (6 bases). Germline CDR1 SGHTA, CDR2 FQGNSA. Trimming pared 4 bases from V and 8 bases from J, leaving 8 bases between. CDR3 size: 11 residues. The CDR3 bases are TGTGCCAGCAGCTGGACAGACGAAGCTTTCTTT. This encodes CASSWTDEAFF.

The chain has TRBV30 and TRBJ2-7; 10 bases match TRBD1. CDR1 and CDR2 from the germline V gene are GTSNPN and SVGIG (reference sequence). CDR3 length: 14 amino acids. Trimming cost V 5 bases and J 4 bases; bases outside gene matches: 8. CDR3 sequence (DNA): TGTGCCTGGGCTGTGACAGGGGGCAGGTACGAGCAGTACTTC. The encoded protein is CAWAVTGGRYEQYF.

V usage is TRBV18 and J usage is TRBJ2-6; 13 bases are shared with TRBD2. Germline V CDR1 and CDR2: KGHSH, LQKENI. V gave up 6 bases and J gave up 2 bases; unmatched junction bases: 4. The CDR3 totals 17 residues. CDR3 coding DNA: TGTGCCAGCTCCCGGACTAGCGGGGGCGCTGGGGCCAACGTCCTGACTTTC. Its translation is CASSRTSGGAGANVLTF.

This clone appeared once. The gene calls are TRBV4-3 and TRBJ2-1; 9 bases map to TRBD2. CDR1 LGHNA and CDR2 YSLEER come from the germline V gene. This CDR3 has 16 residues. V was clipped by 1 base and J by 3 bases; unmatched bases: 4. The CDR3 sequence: CASSQVSSGNYNEQFF. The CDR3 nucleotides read TGCGCCAGCAGCCAAGTCTCTAGCGGGAACTACAATGAGCAGTTCTTC.

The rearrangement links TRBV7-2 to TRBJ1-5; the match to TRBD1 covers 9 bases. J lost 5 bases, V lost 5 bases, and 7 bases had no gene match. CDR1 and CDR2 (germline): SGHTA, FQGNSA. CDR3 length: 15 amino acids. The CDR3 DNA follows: TGTGCCAGCAGCCCATCGGGACAGGGAGATCAGCCCCAGCATTTT. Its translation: CASSPSGQGDQPQHF.

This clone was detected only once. In DNA form, the CDR3 reads TGTGCCAGCAGCGTAGGGCGGGGGTCCACAGATACGCAGTATTTT. Protein: CASSVGRGSTDTQYF. This chain joins TRBV9 and TRBJ2-3, with 7 bases that match TRBD2. Per germline, CDR1 SGDLS and CDR2 YYNGEE. V lost 0 bases to trimming and J lost 2 bases; unmatched junction nucleotides: 3. The CDR3 is 15 amino acids.

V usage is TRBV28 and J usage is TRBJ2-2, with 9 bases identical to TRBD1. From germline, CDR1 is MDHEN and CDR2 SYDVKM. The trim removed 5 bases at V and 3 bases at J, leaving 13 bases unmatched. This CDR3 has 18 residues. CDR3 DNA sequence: TGTGCCAGCAGTCTGATACCGTGGGACAGGGTTGACACCGGGGAGCTGTTTTTT. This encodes CASSLIPWDRVDTGELFF.

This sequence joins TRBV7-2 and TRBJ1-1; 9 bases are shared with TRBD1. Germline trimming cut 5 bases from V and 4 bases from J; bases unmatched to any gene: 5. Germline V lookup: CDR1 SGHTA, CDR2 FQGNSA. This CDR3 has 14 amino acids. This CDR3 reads CASSDRGLGTEAFF. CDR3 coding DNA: TGTGCCAGCAGCGACAGGGGGTTGGGCACTGAAGCTTTCTTT.

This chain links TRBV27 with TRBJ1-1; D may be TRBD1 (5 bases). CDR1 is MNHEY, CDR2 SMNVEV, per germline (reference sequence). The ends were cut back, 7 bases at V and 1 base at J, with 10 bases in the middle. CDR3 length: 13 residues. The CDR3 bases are TGTGCCAGCAAGACAGCACAGAACACTGAAGCTTTCTTT. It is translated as CASKTAQNTEAFF.

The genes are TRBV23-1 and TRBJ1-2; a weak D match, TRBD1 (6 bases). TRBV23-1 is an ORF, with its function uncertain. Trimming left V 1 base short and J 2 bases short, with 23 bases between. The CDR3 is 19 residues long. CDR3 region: CASSQLFLDRAVSNYGYTF. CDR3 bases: TGCGCCAGCAGTCAATTATTTCTGGACAGAGCCGTTTCAAACTATGGCTACACCTTC.

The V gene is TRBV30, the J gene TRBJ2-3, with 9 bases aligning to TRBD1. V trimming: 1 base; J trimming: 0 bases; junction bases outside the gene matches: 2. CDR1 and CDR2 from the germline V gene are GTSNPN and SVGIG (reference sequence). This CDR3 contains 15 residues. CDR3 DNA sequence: TGTGCCTGGAGTGCGGACAGGGGTAGCACAGATACGCAGTATTTT. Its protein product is CAWSADRGSTDTQYF.

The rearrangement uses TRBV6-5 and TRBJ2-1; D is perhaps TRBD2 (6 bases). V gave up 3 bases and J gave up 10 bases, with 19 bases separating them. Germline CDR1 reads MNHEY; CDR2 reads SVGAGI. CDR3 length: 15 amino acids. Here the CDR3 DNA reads TGTGCCAGCAGTTATCCGAGGAGGGGCATCGGGGAGCAGTTCTTC. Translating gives CASSYPRRGIGEQFF.